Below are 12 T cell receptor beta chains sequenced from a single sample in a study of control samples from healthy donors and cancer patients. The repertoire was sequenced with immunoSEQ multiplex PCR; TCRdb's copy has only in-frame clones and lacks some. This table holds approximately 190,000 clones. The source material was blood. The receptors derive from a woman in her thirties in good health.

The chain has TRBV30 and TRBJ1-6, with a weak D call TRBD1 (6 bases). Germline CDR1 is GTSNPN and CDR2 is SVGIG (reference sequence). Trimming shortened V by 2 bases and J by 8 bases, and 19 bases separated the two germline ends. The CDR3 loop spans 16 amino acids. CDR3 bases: TGTGCCTGGAGTAAAAGGGGGTCTGAGGTGGATTCACCCCTCCACTTT. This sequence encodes CAWSKRGSEVDSPLHF.

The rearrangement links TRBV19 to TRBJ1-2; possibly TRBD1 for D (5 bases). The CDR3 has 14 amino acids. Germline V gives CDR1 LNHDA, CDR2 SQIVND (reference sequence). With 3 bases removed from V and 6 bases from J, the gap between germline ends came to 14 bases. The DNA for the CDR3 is TGTGCCAGTAGTATTTCCGGCAGGGCCGATGGCTACACCTTC. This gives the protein CASSISGRADGYTF.

CDR3: CASSLIFLAGGLNEQFF. The DNA of the CDR3 is TGTGCCAGCAGTTTAATATTCCTAGCGGGGGGACTAAATGAGCAGTTCTTC. The chain joins TRBV27 to TRBJ2-1; 11 bases align to TRBD2. CDR3 length: 17 amino acids. Looked up from germline, CDR1 is MNHEY and CDR2 is SMNVEV (reference sequence). V gave up 2 bases and J gave up 7 bases; unmatched junction bases: 10.

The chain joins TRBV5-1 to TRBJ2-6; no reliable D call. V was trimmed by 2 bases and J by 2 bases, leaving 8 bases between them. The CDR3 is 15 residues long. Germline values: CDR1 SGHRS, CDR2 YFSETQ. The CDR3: CASSFYSPGANVLTF. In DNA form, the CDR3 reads TGCGCCAGCAGCTTCTACAGTCCTGGGGCCAACGTCCTGACTTTC.

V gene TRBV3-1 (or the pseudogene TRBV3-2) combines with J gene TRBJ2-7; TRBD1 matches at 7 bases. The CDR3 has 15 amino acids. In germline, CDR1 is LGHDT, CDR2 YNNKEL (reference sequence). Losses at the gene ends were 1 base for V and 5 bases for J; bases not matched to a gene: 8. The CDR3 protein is CASSQGSDRTHEQYF. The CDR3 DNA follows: TGTGCCAGCAGCCAAGGATCGGACAGGACCCACGAGCAGTACTTC.

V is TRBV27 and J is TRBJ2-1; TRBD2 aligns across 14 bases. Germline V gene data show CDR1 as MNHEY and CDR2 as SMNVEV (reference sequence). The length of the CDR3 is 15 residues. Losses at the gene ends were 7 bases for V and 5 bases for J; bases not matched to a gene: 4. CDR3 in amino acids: CASTRLAGGHNEQFF. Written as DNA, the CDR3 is TGTGCCAGCACTCGACTAGCGGGGGGGCACAATGAGCAGTTCTTC.

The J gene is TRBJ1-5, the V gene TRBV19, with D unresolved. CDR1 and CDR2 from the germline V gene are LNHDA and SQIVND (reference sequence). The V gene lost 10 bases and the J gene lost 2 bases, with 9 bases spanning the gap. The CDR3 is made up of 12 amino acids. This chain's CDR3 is CATRTGNQPQHF. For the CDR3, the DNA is TGTGCCACCCGCACCGGCAATCAGCCCCAGCATTTT. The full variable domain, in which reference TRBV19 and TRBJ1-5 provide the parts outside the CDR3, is DGGITQSPKYLFRKEGQNVTLSCEQNLNHDAMYWYRQDPGQGLRLIYYSQIVNDFQKGDIAEGYSVSREKKESFPLTVTSAQKNPTAFYLCATRTGNQPQHFGDGTRLSIL.

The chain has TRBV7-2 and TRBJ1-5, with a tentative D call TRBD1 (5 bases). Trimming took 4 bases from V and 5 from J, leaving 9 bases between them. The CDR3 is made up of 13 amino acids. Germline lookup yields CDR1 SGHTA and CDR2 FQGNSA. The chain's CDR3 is CASSYRGDQPQHF. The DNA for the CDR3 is TGTGCCAGCAGCTACCGGGGCGATCAGCCCCAGCATTTT.

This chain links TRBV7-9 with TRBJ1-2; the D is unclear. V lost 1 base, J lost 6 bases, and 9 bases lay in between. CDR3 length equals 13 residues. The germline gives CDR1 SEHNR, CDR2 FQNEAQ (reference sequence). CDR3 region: CASSLGWINGYTF. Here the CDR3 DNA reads TGTGCCAGCAGCTTAGGATGGATAAATGGCTACACCTTC. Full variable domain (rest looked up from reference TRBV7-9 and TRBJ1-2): DTGVSQNPRHKITKRGQNVTFRCDPISEHNRLYWYRQTLGQGPEFLTYFQNEAQLEKSRLLSDRFSAERPKGSFSTLEIQRTEQGDSAMYLCASSLGWINGYTFGSGTRLTVV.

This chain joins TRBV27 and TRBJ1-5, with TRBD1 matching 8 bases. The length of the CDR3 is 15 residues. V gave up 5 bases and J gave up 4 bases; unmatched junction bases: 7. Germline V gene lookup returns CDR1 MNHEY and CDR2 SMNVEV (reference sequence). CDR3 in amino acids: CASSRDRRLNQPQHF. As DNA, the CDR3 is TGTGCCAGCAGTAGGGACAGGAGACTTAATCAGCCCCAGCATTTT.

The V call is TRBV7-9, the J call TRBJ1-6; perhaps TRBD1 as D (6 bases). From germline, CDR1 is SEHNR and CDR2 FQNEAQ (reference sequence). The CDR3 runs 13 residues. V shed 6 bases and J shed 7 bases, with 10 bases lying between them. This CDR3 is CASRGGANSPLHF. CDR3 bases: TGTGCCAGCAGAGGGGGGGCCAATTCACCCCTCCACTTT.

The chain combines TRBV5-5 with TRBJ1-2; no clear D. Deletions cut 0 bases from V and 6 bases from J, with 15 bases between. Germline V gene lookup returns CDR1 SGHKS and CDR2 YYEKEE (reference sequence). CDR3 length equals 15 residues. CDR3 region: CASSLEGSSPNGYTF. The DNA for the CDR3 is TGTGCCAGCAGCTTGGAGGGCTCAAGTCCCAATGGCTACACCTTC.